These 19 T cell receptor beta chains share one sample of origin, sequenced in a study of molecular identifiers for immune sequencing clone quantification. TCRdb re-derived calls from the PCR reads in MiXCR, one entry per CDR3 protein. This table has about 640,000 distinct CDR3 sequences, around 20% appearing once. The sequenced sample consisted of naive CD8+ T cells from blood, with Jurkat cell RNA spiked in. Subset in this sample: FACS-sorted CD8+CD4-CCR7+CD45RA+ naive T cells. Receptors were obtained from a human donor in good health. Some libraries in this study had Jurkat cell RNA spiked in.

The V call is TRBV28, the J call TRBJ2-3; 10 bases map to TRBD1. The CDR3 loop spans 21 amino acids. Germline CDR1 reads MDHEN; CDR2 reads SYDVKM. V was clipped by 4 bases and J by 0 bases; unmatched bases: 19. The CDR3, as DNA: TGTGCCAGCAGTTATAAGCGGTCCGGGACAGGGGACTCTACTAGCACAGATACGCAGTATTTT. Translating it yields CASSYKRSGTGDSTSTDTQYF. The variable domain in full, with the rest retrieved from reference TRBV28 and TRBJ2-3, is DVKVTQSSRYLVKRTGEKVFLECVQDMDHENMFWYRQDPGLGLRLIYFSYDVKMKEKGDIPEGYSVSREKKERFSLILESASTNQTSMYLCASSYKRSGTGDSTSTDTQYFGPGTRLTVL.

This clonotype showed up many times. V is TRBV9 and J is TRBJ1-1; TRBD1 aligns across 7 bases. Trimming at V came to 0 bases and at J to 4 bases, leaving 3 bases not matched to a gene. This CDR3 is 14 amino acids long. In germline, CDR1 is SGDLS, CDR2 YYNGEE. Written as DNA, the CDR3 is TGTGCCAGCAGCGTAGAAGGGGGCGGCACTGAAGCTTTCTTT. The encoded protein is CASSVEGGGTEAFF.

There are many counts of this clonotype. The chain carries TRBV6-5 and TRBJ1-4, with TRBD1 as a possible D gene (6 bases). The CDR3 has 15 amino acids. Germline CDR1 is MNHEY and CDR2 is SVGAGI. The V end was cut by 4 bases, the J end by 8 bases, with 17 bases between. This CDR3 is CASSFARGMREKLFF. In DNA form, the CDR3 reads TGTGCCAGCAGTTTCGCCAGGGGTATGCGCGAAAAACTGTTTTTT.

This clonotype was seen only a few times. The genes are TRBV20-1 and TRBJ2-7; 10 bases map to TRBD2. Per germline, CDR1 DFQATT and CDR2 SNEGSKA (reference sequence). CDR3 length: 15 residues. J lost 4 bases, V lost 3 bases, and 9 bases had no gene match. The CDR3 coding sequence is TGCAGTGCTAGGACGAGGCTAGCGGGAGAATACGAGCAGTACTTC. Amino acids: CSARTRLAGEYEQYF.

This clonotype was counted ten times or more. The rearrangement links TRBV30 to TRBJ2-3; no clear D. The germline V gene has CDR1 GTSNPN and CDR2 SVGIG (reference sequence). The CDR3 covers 12 residues. Trimming removed 3 bases at V and 2 bases at J, with 6 bases between. This CDR3 reads CAWSGLTDTQYF. The CDR3 DNA sequence: TGTGCCTGGAGCGGTCTCACAGATACGCAGTATTTT.

This clonotype was recorded at least ten times. V usage is TRBV30 and J usage is TRBJ1-2; no clear D gene. Germline V gene lookup returns CDR1 GTSNPN and CDR2 SVGIG (reference sequence). V dropped 2 bases and J dropped 2 bases, with 6 bases sitting between them. This CDR3 spans 12 amino acids. CDR3 sequence: CAWSYQNYGYTF. Written as DNA, the CDR3 is TGTGCCTGGAGTTATCAGAACTATGGCTACACCTTC.

This sequence joins TRBV9 and TRBJ2-7; 7 nucleotides align to TRBD1. Trimming cost V 0 bases and J 5 bases; bases outside gene matches: 8. There are 15 residues in the CDR3. Per germline, CDR1 SGDLS and CDR2 YYNGEE. CDR3 protein: CASSVVETGLHEQYF. DNA of the CDR3: TGTGCCAGCAGCGTAGTCGAGACAGGGTTACACGAGCAGTACTTC.

The table lists this clonotype with many counts. The J gene is TRBJ1-1, the V gene TRBV3-2. TRBV3-2 is termed a pseudogene. The CDR3 totals 13 residues. The CDR3 DNA is TGTGCCAGCAGCCATCCTAGCGGAGCTGAAGCTTTCTTT. Its translation: CASSHPSGAEAFF.

This clonotype was recorded once. At one boundary the junction diverges from the germline segment, which might be a read error. This sequence joins TRBV4-1 and TRBJ1-1; the D gene is possibly TRBD1 (5 bases). Germline assignment: CDR1 MGHRA and CDR2 YSYEKL. This CDR3 comprises 15 residues. For the CDR3, the DNA is TGCGCCAGCAGCCCTACGGGACTTACGAACACTAAAGCTTTCTTT. It translates to CASSPTGLTNTKAFF.

This clonotype was observed many times. The chain is built from TRBV6-6 and TRBJ1-2; D is perhaps TRBD1 (5 bases). The length of the CDR3 is 11 residues. Germline-derived CDR1 and CDR2 are MNHNY and SVGAGI (reference sequence). Trimming removed 5 bases from V and 6 bases from J, with 7 bases in between. CDR3 sequence reads: CASSDSDGYTF. The CDR3 coding sequence is TGTGCCAGCAGTGACAGTGATGGCTACACCTTC.

Worth noting for this clonotype: Just one base apart from a much larger clone, this may be a read error. This rearrangement joins TRBV12-3 or TRBV12-4 to TRBJ2-3; weak D call: TRBD2 (5 bases). CDR3 length equals 12 residues. The V end lost 8 bases, the J end lost 6 bases, and 12 bases lay between the germline ends. CDR3 loop: CASGLFQDTQYF. DNA for the CDR3: TGTGCCAGCGGACTGTTTCAGGATACGCAGTATTTT.

This clonotype was picked up many times. The gene calls are TRBV19 and TRBJ2-2, with D possibly being TRBD1 or TRBD2 (5 bases each). This CDR3 contains 16 residues. Germline V lookup: CDR1 LNHDA, CDR2 SQIVND (reference sequence). V gave up 0 bases and J gave up 0 bases, with 8 bases separating them. Written as DNA, the CDR3 is TGTGCCAGTAGTATAGACGGGGCAGCGAACACCGGGGAGCTGTTTTTT. Translating it yields CASSIDGAANTGELFF.

The sample holds many counts of this clonotype. This sequence joins TRBV5-1 and TRBJ2-7; 7 bases are shared with TRBD2. The CDR3 contains 14 residues. Germline V lookup: CDR1 SGHRS, CDR2 YFSETQ. J was trimmed by 4 bases and V by 4 bases; bases with no gene match: 8. The chain's CDR3 is CASSPYGGGYEQYF. The DNA for the CDR3 is TGCGCCAGCAGCCCCTACGGGGGAGGGTACGAGCAGTACTTC.

This clonotype has a handful of counts. The rearrangement uses TRBV6-5 and TRBJ2-1; TRBD2 might be the D (6 bases). The CDR3 covers 13 residues. V was cut by 5 bases and J by 5 bases, with 10 bases left in between. Germline V gives CDR1 MNHEY, CDR2 SVGAGI. The CDR3 sequence: CASSVSGDNEQFF. The DNA of the CDR3 is TGTGCCAGCAGTGTATCGGGGGACAATGAGCAGTTCTTC.

Note on this clonotype: A much larger clone lies a single base off, so this may be a read error. This CDR3 fails to terminate in the conserved phenylalanine or tryptophan, so it likely reflects a read error. J is TRBJ2-7 and V is TRBV5-6; 11 bases line up with TRBD2. Germline lookup yields CDR1 SGHDT and CDR2 YYEEEE. The CDR3 is 15 amino acids. Losses at the gene ends were 3 bases for V and 2 bases for J; bases not matched to a gene: 4. This CDR3 is CASSYTTSGTYEQYL. In nucleotides, the CDR3 is TGTGCCAGCAGCTATACGACTAGCGGGACCTACGAGCAGTACCTC.

This clonotype was recorded at least ten times. This chain connects TRBV5-1 to TRBJ2-3; 8 bases fit TRBD1. Germline-derived CDR1 and CDR2 are SGHRS and YFSETQ. There are 17 residues in the CDR3. The ends lost 4 bases at V and 1 base at J; junction bases unmatched: 11. The CDR3 spells CASSPYLVTGGTDTQYF. In DNA, the CDR3 is TGCGCCAGCAGCCCCTACCTGGTGACAGGGGGCACAGATACGCAGTATTTT.

The sample holds one count of this clonotype. This may stem from a read error, because a much larger clone lies one nucleotide away. This chain uses TRBV7-8 with TRBJ2-4; perhaps TRBD2 as D (5 bases). The CDR3 is 12 amino acids. With 6 bases removed from V and 6 bases from J, the gap between germline ends came to 9 bases. Per the germline V gene, CDR1 is SGHVS and CDR2 is FQNEAQ. CDR3 in amino acids: CASRPEGNIQYF. The CDR3, as DNA: TGTGCCAGCAGGCCCGAGGGAAACATTCAGTACTTC.

This clonotype was found many times. V gene TRBV29-1 combines with J gene TRBJ2-5; D possibly corresponds to TRBD2 (5 bases). CDR1 is SQVTM, CDR2 ANQGSEA, per germline. V lost 2 bases, J lost 2 bases, and 9 bases lay in between. The CDR3 has 13 amino acids. For the CDR3, the DNA is TGCAGCGTTGAATCGGGATCTCAAGAGACCCAGTACTTC. This gives the protein CSVESGSQETQYF. Based on the CDR3 plus reference TRBV29-1 and TRBJ2-5, the full variable domain is SAVISQKPSRDICQRGTSLTIQCQVDSQVTMMFWYRQQPGQSLTLIATANQGSEATYESGFVIDKFPISRPNLTFSTLTVSNMSPEDSSIYLCSVESGSQETQYFGPGTRLLVL.

The chain employs TRBV4-3 and TRBJ2-7, with 7 positions matching TRBD2. Looked up from germline, CDR1 is LGHNA and CDR2 is YSLEER. The CDR3 loop spans 16 amino acids. The junction had 14 bases not matched to a gene; V was cut back by 0 bases and J by 9 bases. CDR3 in DNA: TGCGCCAGCAGCCAAGAAGATGGGACTATAGGAGTCGTGCAGTACTTC. Translated: CASSQEDGTIGVVQYF.